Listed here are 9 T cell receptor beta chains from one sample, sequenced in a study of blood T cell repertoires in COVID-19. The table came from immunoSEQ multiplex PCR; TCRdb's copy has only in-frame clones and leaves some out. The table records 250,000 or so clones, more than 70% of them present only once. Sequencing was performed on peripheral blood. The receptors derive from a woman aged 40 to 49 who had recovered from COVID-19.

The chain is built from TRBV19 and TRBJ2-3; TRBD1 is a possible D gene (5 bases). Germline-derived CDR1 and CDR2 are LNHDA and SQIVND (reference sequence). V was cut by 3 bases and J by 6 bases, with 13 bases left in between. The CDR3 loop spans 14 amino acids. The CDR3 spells CASSIAGAVDTQYF. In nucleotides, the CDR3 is TGTGCCAGTAGTATTGCTGGGGCGGTGGATACGCAGTATTTT.

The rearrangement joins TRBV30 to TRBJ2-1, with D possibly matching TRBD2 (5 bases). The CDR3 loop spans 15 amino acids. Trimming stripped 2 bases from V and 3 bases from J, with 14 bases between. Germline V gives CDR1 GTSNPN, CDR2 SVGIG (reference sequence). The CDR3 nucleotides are TGTGCCTGGAGTTTGGGCGGAGCGGTCTACAATGAGCAGTTCTTC. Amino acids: CAWSLGGAVYNEQFF.

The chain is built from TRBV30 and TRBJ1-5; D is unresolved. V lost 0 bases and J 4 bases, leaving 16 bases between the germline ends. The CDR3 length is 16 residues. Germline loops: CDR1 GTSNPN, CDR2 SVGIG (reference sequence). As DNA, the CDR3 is TGTGCCTGGAGTGTTTCGGCCGGCAGGCAAAATCAGCCCCAGCATTTT. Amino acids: CAWSVSAGRQNQPQHF.

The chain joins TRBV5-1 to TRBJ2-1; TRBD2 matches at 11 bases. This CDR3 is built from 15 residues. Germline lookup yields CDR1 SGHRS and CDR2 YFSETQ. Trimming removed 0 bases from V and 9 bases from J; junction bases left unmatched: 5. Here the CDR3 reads CASSLVAGGLSEQFF. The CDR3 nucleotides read TGCGCCAGCAGCTTGGTAGCGGGAGGGCTTAGTGAGCAGTTCTTC.

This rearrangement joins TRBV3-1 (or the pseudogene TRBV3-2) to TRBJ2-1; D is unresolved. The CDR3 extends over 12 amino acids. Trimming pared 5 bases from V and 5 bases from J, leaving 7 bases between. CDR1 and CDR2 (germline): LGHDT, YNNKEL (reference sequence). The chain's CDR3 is CASSKRDNEQFF. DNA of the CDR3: TGTGCCAGCAGCAAACGGGACAATGAGCAGTTCTTC.

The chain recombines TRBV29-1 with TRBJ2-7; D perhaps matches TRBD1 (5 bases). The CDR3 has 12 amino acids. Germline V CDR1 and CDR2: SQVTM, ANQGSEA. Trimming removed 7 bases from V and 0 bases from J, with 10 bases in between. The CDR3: CSGAQGSYEQYF. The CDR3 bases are TGCAGCGGGGCCCAGGGCTCCTACGAGCAGTACTTC.

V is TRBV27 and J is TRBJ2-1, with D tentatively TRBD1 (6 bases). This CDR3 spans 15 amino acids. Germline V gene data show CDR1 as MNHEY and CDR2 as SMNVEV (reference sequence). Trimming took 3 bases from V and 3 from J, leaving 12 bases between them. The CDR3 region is CASSFGTRGYNEQFF. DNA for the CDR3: TGTGCCAGCAGTTTCGGGACAAGGGGCTACAATGAGCAGTTCTTC.

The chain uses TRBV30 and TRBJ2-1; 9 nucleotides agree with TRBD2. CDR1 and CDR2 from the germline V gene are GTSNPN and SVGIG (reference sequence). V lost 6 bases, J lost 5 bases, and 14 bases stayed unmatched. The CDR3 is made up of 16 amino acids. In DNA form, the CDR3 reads TGTGCCTGCGGCGTGGATAGCGGGAGATTCCACAATGAGCAGTTCTTC. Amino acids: CACGVDSGRFHNEQFF.

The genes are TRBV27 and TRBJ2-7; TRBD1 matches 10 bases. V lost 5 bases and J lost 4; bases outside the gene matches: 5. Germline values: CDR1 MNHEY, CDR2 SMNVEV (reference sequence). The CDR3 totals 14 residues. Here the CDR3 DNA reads TGTGCCAGCAGTCCGCGGACAGGGGGGTACGAGCAGTACTTC. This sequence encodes CASSPRTGGYEQYF.